A single sample gave rise to the 30 T cell receptor beta chains below, sequenced in a study of T cell changes during pregnancy in multiple sclerosis. Method: immunoSEQ multiplex PCR; TCRdb's copy keeps in-frame clones and lacks some. The sample shows about 100,000 clones, 85% to 95% of them seen only once. Source: peripheral blood, taken in the third trimester of pregnancy. The receptors derive from a female donor in good health, enrolled as a control in a pregnancy study.

The rearrangement uses TRBV13 and TRBJ2-7, with no clear D. V dropped 4 bases and J dropped 5 bases, with 9 bases sitting between them. CDR1 and CDR2 from the germline V gene are PRHDT and FYEKMQ (reference sequence). The CDR3 is made up of 12 amino acids. The CDR3 DNA is TGTGCCAGCAGCTCCAGCGCCGACGAGCAGTACTTC. Encoded protein: CASSSSADEQYF. Based on the CDR3 plus reference TRBV13 and TRBJ2-7, the full variable domain is AAGVIQSPRHLIKEKRETATLKCYPIPRHDTVYWYQQGPGQDPQFLISFYEKMQSDKGSIPDRFSAQQFSDYHSELNMSSLELGDSALYFCASSSSADEQYFGPGTRLTVT.

The chain employs TRBV5-1 and TRBJ2-7, with 8 positions matching TRBD1. CDR1 SGHRS and CDR2 YFSETQ come from the germline V gene. The CDR3 length is 17 residues. Germline trimming cut 3 bases from V and 2 bases from J; bases unmatched to any gene: 13. CDR3 region: CASSSSRTGYGTYEQYF. The CDR3 DNA is TGCGCCAGCAGCTCGAGCCGGACAGGGTACGGAACCTACGAGCAGTACTTC.

This chain joins TRBV30 and TRBJ1-4, with a possible D match to TRBD1 (5 bases). The CDR3 extends over 12 amino acids. Trimming pared 3 bases from V and 8 bases from J, leaving 10 bases between. Germline V gene sequence: CDR1 GTSNPN, CDR2 SVGIG (reference sequence). The CDR3 spells CAWRQVGEKLFF. The CDR3 DNA sequence: TGTGCCTGGAGACAGGTGGGAGAAAAACTGTTTTTT.

The table lists this clone with a count of one. CDR3 sequence (DNA): TGTGCCAGCAGCGCGTCCGGGACAGGGGGCCAAGAGACCCAGTACTTC. This encodes CASSASGTGGQETQYF. The chain employs TRBV7-9 and TRBJ2-5; 11 nucleotides line up with TRBD1. Trimming at V came to 5 bases and at J to 1 base, leaving 6 bases not matched to a gene. This CDR3 contains 16 residues. Germline CDR1 is SEHNR and CDR2 is FQNEAQ (reference sequence).

The rearrangement uses TRBV19 and TRBJ2-7; 7 bases map to TRBD1. The CDR3 runs 14 residues. Germline V lookup: CDR1 LNHDA, CDR2 SQIVND (reference sequence). The V and J ends lost 6 bases and 0 bases, in that order; junction bases with no gene match: 5. CDR3 DNA: TGTGCCAGTAGGGGACAGCACGACTCCTACGAGCAGTACTTC. Translating gives CASRGQHDSYEQYF.

This chain connects TRBV7-9 to TRBJ1-2; D is perhaps TRBD1 (5 bases). The CDR3 is made up of 15 amino acids. CDR1 and CDR2 from the germline V gene are SEHNR and FQNEAQ (reference sequence). Between the trimmed V and J ends, which lost 0 bases and 1 base, there was a span of 9 bases. The CDR3 spells CASSLAGRVNYGYTF. In DNA, the CDR3 is TGTGCCAGCAGCTTAGCAGGCAGGGTTAACTATGGCTACACCTTC.

The genes are TRBV11-2 and TRBJ1-1; 8 bases fit TRBD1. CDR1 and CDR2 from the germline V gene are SGHAT and FQNNGV. The V segment lost 4 bases and the J segment 1 base; nucleotides outside the gene matches: 5. This CDR3 has 15 amino acids. CDR3 DNA sequence: TGTGCCAGCAGCTCTAGGACAGGGTGGAACACTGAAGCTTTCTTT. It encodes CASSSRTGWNTEAFF.

DNA of the CDR3: TGCAGCGCCGACACGGACAGGAGACAAGAGACCCAGTACTTC. Protein product: CSADTDRRQETQYF. This chain joins TRBV29-1 and TRBJ2-5; TRBD1 matches 7 bases. The junction had 10 bases not matched to a gene; V was cut back by 7 bases and J by 2 bases. This CDR3 spans 14 amino acids. Germline CDR1 SQVTM, CDR2 ANQGSEA.

The chain recombines TRBV29-1 with TRBJ2-7; D not certain. The germline V and J ends were trimmed by 1 base and 3 bases, with 7 bases remaining between them. The germline V gene encodes CDR1 SQVTM and CDR2 ANQGSEA. CDR3 size: 12 residues. The CDR3 protein is CSVEVLGYEQYF. The CDR3 bases are TGCAGCGTTGAAGTTCTAGGCTACGAGCAGTACTTC.

This rearrangement joins TRBV6-5 to TRBJ2-2; 7 nucleotides agree with TRBD1. Trimming at V came to 3 bases and at J to 4 bases, leaving 2 bases not matched to a gene. Looked up from germline, CDR1 is MNHEY and CDR2 is SVGAGI. The CDR3 has 14 amino acids. This CDR3 reads CASSYHRGTGELFF. Here the CDR3 DNA reads TGTGCCAGCAGTTATCACAGGGGCACCGGGGAGCTGTTTTTT.

The chain employs TRBV9 and TRBJ1-5; 9 bases line up with TRBD1. CDR3 size: 14 residues. The germline V gene encodes CDR1 SGDLS and CDR2 YYNGEE. V gave up 7 bases and J gave up 2 bases; unmatched junction bases: 4. The CDR3 DNA follows: TGTGCCAGCGGACAGGGGTTCGGCAATCAGCCCCAGCATTTT. The encoded protein is CASGQGFGNQPQHF.

This chain uses TRBV7-8 with TRBJ1-1, with TRBD1 as a possible D gene (6 bases). This CDR3 is built from 14 residues. Germline V CDR1 and CDR2: SGHVS, FQNEAQ. Trimming shortened V by 1 base and J by 8 bases, and 14 bases separated the two germline ends. CDR3 protein: CASSLEGVTAEAFF. CDR3 coding DNA: TGTGCCAGCAGCTTAGAGGGGGTTACTGCGGAAGCTTTCTTT.

The chain recombines TRBV30 with TRBJ1-2; tentatively, D is TRBD1 (5 bases). V gave up 4 bases and J gave up 4 bases, with 13 bases separating them. The CDR3 is 13 residues long. CDR1 GTSNPN and CDR2 SVGIG come from the germline V gene (reference sequence). The CDR3 DNA reads TGTGCCTGGACCAGGGAAAGTAGCTATGGCTACACCTTC. Encoded protein: CAWTRESSYGYTF.

This chain uses TRBV7-9 with TRBJ1-1; 10 bases line up with TRBD1. V shed 5 bases and J 0 bases; nucleotides not matched to a gene: 12. Germline V gene lookup returns CDR1 SEHNR and CDR2 FQNEAQ (reference sequence). This CDR3 is 18 amino acids long. CDR3 coding DNA: TGTGCCAGCAGCCCGCCCCGGGACAGGGGATCAATGAACACTGAAGCTTTCTTT. This encodes CASSPPRDRGSMNTEAFF.

The V call is TRBV7-9, the J call TRBJ2-1, with 9 positions matching TRBD2. Germline values: CDR1 SEHNR, CDR2 FQNEAQ (reference sequence). The CDR3 is 15 amino acids. The V segment lost 6 bases and the J segment 4 bases; nucleotides outside the gene matches: 7. CDR3 protein: CASSSDSGGYNEQFF. For the CDR3, the DNA is TGTGCCAGCAGTTCAGATAGCGGGGGATACAATGAGCAGTTCTTC.

This chain connects TRBV6-5 to TRBJ1-1, with D uncertain. The length of the CDR3 is 13 residues. Trimming removed 5 bases from V and 13 bases from J, with 20 bases in between. The germline V gene encodes CDR1 MNHEY and CDR2 SVGAGI. The DNA of the CDR3 is TGTGCCAGCAGTGACGGCGTACAGAATCTCCTTTTCTTT. Translated, it gives CASSDGVQNLLFF.

The rearrangement uses TRBV19 and TRBJ2-3; D call uncertain. The CDR3 length is 18 residues. Germline values: CDR1 LNHDA, CDR2 SQIVND (reference sequence). V was clipped by 6 bases and J by 2 bases, with 24 bases between them. The CDR3 protein is CASSRALRHSKPTDTQYF. In DNA form, the CDR3 reads TGTGCCAGTAGCCGTGCCCTACGGCACAGCAAACCCACAGATACGCAGTATTTT.

V and J are TRBV5-6 and TRBJ1-2; D not certain. Trimming stripped 0 bases from V and 12 bases from J, with 12 bases between. Germline V gives CDR1 SGHDT, CDR2 YYEEEE. CDR3 size: 12 residues. CDR3 loop: CASSLAARVHTF. As DNA, the CDR3 is TGTGCCAGCAGCTTGGCCGCGAGGGTCCACACCTTC.

The gene calls are TRBV5-1 and TRBJ2-5; 14 nucleotides agree with TRBD2. The CDR3 sequence is 17 residues long. CDR1 is SGHRS and CDR2 is YFSETQ in the germline V gene. The junction had 11 bases not matched to a gene; V was cut back by 5 bases and J by 5 bases. In DNA, the CDR3 is TGCGCCAGCAGACGCGAGACTAGCGGGGGGGTGTGGGAGACCCAGTACTTC. Translated, it gives CASRRETSGGVWETQYF.

The chain couples TRBV9 to TRBJ2-3; TRBD2 is a possible D gene (6 bases). V was pared by 4 bases and J by 0 bases, with 15 bases between. In germline, CDR1 is SGDLS, CDR2 YYNGEE. The CDR3 has 16 residues. The CDR3 DNA reads as TGTGCCAGCAGCCCGTTGGGGCGGGGAAGCACAGATACGCAGTATTTT. Translating gives CASSPLGRGSTDTQYF. The variable domain in full, completed from reference TRBV9 and TRBJ2-3, reads DSGVTQTPKHLITATGQRVTLRCSPRSGDLSVYWYQQSLDQGLQFLIQYYNGEERAKGNILERFSAQQFPDLHSELNLSSLELGDSALYFCASSPLGRGSTDTQYFGPGTRLTVL.

This chain links TRBV7-3 with TRBJ2-1; tentatively, D is TRBD2 (6 bases). This CDR3 comprises 17 residues. Germline V gene sequence: CDR1 SGHTA, CDR2 FQGTGA. Trimming stripped 5 bases from V and 2 bases from J, with 19 bases between. CDR3 region: CASSPTGGAGPYNEQFF. The DNA of the CDR3 is TGTGCCAGCAGCCCCACCGGCGGGGCGGGGCCCTACAATGAGCAGTTCTTC.

This clone was counted a single time. The chain carries TRBV28 and TRBJ1-3, with TRBD1 identical over 10 bases. The germline V gene encodes CDR1 MDHEN and CDR2 SYDVKM. With V trimmed by 3 bases and J by 3 bases, 11 bases remained unmatched. The CDR3 is made up of 18 amino acids. In DNA form, the CDR3 reads TGTGCCAGCAGTTTCGGGACAGGGGCCATCAGTGGTGGAAACACCATATATTTT. This sequence encodes CASSFGTGAISGGNTIYF.

The chain couples TRBV5-6 to TRBJ2-3; 9 positions match TRBD1. CDR1 is SGHDT and CDR2 is YYEEEE in the germline V gene. The J segment lost 1 base and the V segment lost 5 bases, leaving 8 bases of the junction unmatched. The CDR3 runs to 16 residues. CDR3 in amino acids: CASSPGTGYGTDTQYF. The CDR3 nucleotides read TGTGCCAGCAGTCCCGGGACAGGGTATGGCACAGATACGCAGTATTTT.

V and J are TRBV7-2 and TRBJ1-1; 9 nucleotides align to TRBD1. This CDR3 is 16 amino acids long. Germline V lookup: CDR1 SGHTA, CDR2 FQGNSA. V lost 1 base and J lost 10; bases outside the gene matches: 13. The CDR3 reads CASSLDTATGGRVAFF. CDR3 coding DNA: TGTGCCAGCAGCTTAGACACCGCCACAGGGGGCAGGGTAGCTTTCTTT.

The V call is TRBV7-2, the J call TRBJ2-5, with D possibly being TRBD1 (5 bases). The CDR3 extends over 15 amino acids. Per germline, CDR1 SGHTA and CDR2 FQGNSA. V was trimmed by 2 bases and J by 4 bases, leaving 14 bases between them. CDR3 bases: TGTGCCAGCAGCTTACACAGGCCTCCGGGAGAGACCCAGTACTTC. As protein: CASSLHRPPGETQYF. Full variable domain (rest looked up from reference TRBV7-2 and TRBJ2-5): GAGVSQSPSNKVTEKGKDVELRCDPISGHTALYWYRQSLGQGLEFLIYFQGNSAPDKSGLPSDRFSAERTGGSVSTLTIQRTQQEDSAVYLCASSLHRPPGETQYFGPGTRLLVL.

The V gene is TRBV19, the J gene TRBJ2-7; 9 nucleotides match TRBD1. V lost 5 bases and J lost 6; bases outside the gene matches: 5. The CDR3 has 13 residues. From germline, CDR1 is LNHDA and CDR2 SQIVND (reference sequence). The CDR3 sequence: CASSEGTGTEQYF. CDR3 in DNA: TGTGCCAGTAGTGAAGGGACAGGGACCGAGCAGTACTTC.

The DNA for the CDR3 is TGCAGCGTTGGGCGGGCGGATGGCTACACCTTC. This encodes CSVGRADGYTF. V usage is TRBV29-1 and J usage is TRBJ1-2; unclear D gene. The CDR3 sequence is 11 residues long. The V and J ends lost 4 bases and 6 bases respectively, with 9 bases between them. Germline-derived CDR1 and CDR2 are SQVTM and ANQGSEA.

V gene TRBV27 combines with J gene TRBJ1-1; D is possibly TRBD1 (6 bases). This CDR3 has 13 amino acids. The germline gives CDR1 MNHEY, CDR2 SMNVEV (reference sequence). The V and J ends lost 4 bases and 5 bases respectively, with 11 bases between them. This chain's CDR3 is CASSSQGRTEAFF. The CDR3 nucleotides read TGTGCCAGCAGTTCACAGGGACGGACTGAAGCTTTCTTT.

The genes are TRBV6-4 and TRBJ2-3; 10 bases map to TRBD1. The V and J ends lost 2 bases and 1 base, in that order; junction bases with no gene match: 0. This CDR3 spans 15 amino acids. CDR1 MRHNA and CDR2 SNTAGT come from the germline V gene. This CDR3 reads CASSDGQGGTDTQYF. The CDR3 DNA sequence: TGTGCCAGCAGTGACGGACAGGGGGGCACAGATACGCAGTATTTT.

This chain uses TRBV7-2 with TRBJ2-1; 13 bases map to TRBD2. V shed 6 bases and J 0 bases; nucleotides not matched to a gene: 5. Germline CDR1 and CDR2: SGHTA and FQGNSA. The CDR3 runs 17 residues. The CDR3 reads CASRPRTSGGSYNEQFF. CDR3 nucleotide sequence: TGTGCCAGCAGGCCGCGGACTAGCGGGGGCTCCTACAATGAGCAGTTCTTC.